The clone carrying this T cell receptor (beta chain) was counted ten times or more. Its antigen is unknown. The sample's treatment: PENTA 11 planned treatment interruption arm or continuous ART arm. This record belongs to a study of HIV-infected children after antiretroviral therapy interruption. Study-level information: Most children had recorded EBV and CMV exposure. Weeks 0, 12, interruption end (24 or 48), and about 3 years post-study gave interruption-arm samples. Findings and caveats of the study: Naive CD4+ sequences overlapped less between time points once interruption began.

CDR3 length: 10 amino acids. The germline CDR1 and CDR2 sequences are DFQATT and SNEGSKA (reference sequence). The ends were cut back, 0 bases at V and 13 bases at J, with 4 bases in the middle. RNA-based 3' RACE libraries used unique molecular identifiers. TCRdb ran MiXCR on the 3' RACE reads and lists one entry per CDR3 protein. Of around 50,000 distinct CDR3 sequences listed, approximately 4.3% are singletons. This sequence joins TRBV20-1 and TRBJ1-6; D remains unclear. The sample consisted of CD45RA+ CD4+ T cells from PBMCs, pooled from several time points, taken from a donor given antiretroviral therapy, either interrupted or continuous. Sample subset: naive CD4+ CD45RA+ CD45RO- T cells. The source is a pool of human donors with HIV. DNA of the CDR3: TGCAGTGCTAGAGACCCTCCCCTCCACTTT. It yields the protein CSARDPPLHF.